The 28 T cell receptor beta chains listed next were all sequenced from one sample in a study of identical twins. TCRdb re-analysed the 5' RACE reads in MiXCR, keeping a single row per CDR3 protein. The sample records 400,000 to 500,000 distinct CDR3 sequences, approximately 17% being singletons. The specimen was naive T cells sorted from blood. Receptors originate from a man aged 50 to 60 in good health.

This clonotype has at least ten counts. The chain recombines TRBV6-5 with TRBJ1-1, with a tentative D call TRBD1 (5 bases). This CDR3 comprises 14 residues. Germline assignment: CDR1 MNHEY and CDR2 SVGAGI. V was cut by 2 bases and J by 2 bases, with 9 bases left in between. The CDR3 coding sequence is TGTGCCAGCAGTTACGCGACAGAAAACACTGAAGCTTTCTTT. It yields the protein CASSYATENTEAFF.

This clonotype was picked up many times. The chain employs TRBV9 and TRBJ2-1; D might be TRBD2 (7 bases). Trimming removed 7 bases at V and 4 bases at J, with 18 bases between. This CDR3 contains 15 residues. Per the germline V gene, CDR1 is SGDLS and CDR2 is YYNGEE. The CDR3 sequence: CASGGWRGSYNEQFF. DNA for the CDR3: TGTGCCAGCGGGGGCTGGCGGGGGAGTTACAATGAGCAGTTCTTC.

This clonotype was counted only a few times. The chain has TRBV12-3 or TRBV12-4 and TRBJ1-2; a possible D gene is TRBD1 (6 bases). This CDR3 region has 14 residues. V was trimmed by 6 bases and J by 2 bases, leaving 13 bases between them. CDR3 DNA: TGTGCCAGCAGGGGGGACACCGCCAACTATGGCTACACCTTC. It codes for CASRGDTANYGYTF.

This clonotype showed up just a few times. The chain carries TRBV11-2 and TRBJ2-7, with D perhaps assigned TRBD1 or TRBD2 (5 bases each). This CDR3 is built from 16 residues. Trimming removed 2 bases from V and 4 bases from J, with 18 bases in between. Germline V lookup: CDR1 SGHAT, CDR2 FQNNGV. The CDR3 region has the DNA TGTGCCAGCAGCTTAAGCGGCGTCGGCCAGGGATACGAGCAGTACTTC. Translating gives CASSLSGVGQGYEQYF.

V gene TRBV5-4 combines with J gene TRBJ2-5, with 7 nucleotides matching TRBD2. This CDR3 has 15 residues. V dropped 5 bases and J dropped 11; count of bases not matched to a gene: 18. Per germline, CDR1 SGHNT and CDR2 YYREEE (reference sequence). The CDR3 region is CASRMGGGPEKAQYF. CDR3 bases: TGTGCCAGCAGGATGGGGGGAGGGCCAGAGAAGGCACAGTACTTC.

This clonotype was detected a few times. V is TRBV20-1 and J is TRBJ2-3; 11 nucleotides agree with TRBD2. Losses at the gene ends were 1 base for V and 6 bases for J; bases not matched to a gene: 9. Germline CDR1 DFQATT, CDR2 SNEGSKA (reference sequence). The CDR3 covers 16 residues. CDR3 amino acids: CSARGGTSGVADTQYF. The CDR3 DNA reads as TGCAGTGCTAGAGGGGGGACTAGCGGAGTTGCGGATACGCAGTATTTT.

This clonotype was seen repeatedly, ten times or more. The V gene is TRBV6-2 or TRBV6-3, the J gene TRBJ2-5; D remains unclear. V was pared by 4 bases and J by 5 bases, with 8 bases between. The CDR3 runs to 12 residues. Germline loops: CDR1 MNHEY, CDR2 SVGEGT. The CDR3 is CASSSFTETQYF. The CDR3 DNA reads TGTGCCAGCAGTTCATTCACGGAGACCCAGTACTTC.

V gene TRBV20-1 combines with J gene TRBJ2-1, with 8 bases fitting TRBD2. Trimming cost V 4 bases and J 15 bases; bases outside gene matches: 11. This CDR3 spans 12 amino acids. Looked up from germline, CDR1 is DFQATT and CDR2 is SNEGSKA (reference sequence). CDR3 amino acids: CSAKGLDRLWFF. CDR3 nucleotide sequence: TGCAGTGCTAAGGGACTAGATCGTTTGTGGTTCTTC.

The V and J genes are TRBV11-2 and TRBJ1-5, with D hard to call. Per the germline V gene, CDR1 is SGHAT and CDR2 is FQNNGV. CDR3 length: 15 residues. Trimming took off 0 bases at V and 9 bases at J, with 15 bases between the two ends. CDR3 region: CASSLDQSRGGPQHF. The CDR3 DNA sequence: TGTGCCAGCAGCTTAGATCAATCACGGGGAGGGCCCCAGCATTTT.

The table lists this clonotype with many counts. The genes are TRBV20-1 and TRBJ2-5; 10 bases fit TRBD2. Germline trimming cut 3 bases from V and 5 bases from J; bases unmatched to any gene: 9. The CDR3 is made up of 15 amino acids. CDR1 and CDR2 (germline): DFQATT, SNEGSKA (reference sequence). Here the CDR3 reads CSARPSAGGPETQYF. CDR3 nucleotides: TGCAGTGCTAGGCCTTCAGCGGGAGGGCCGGAGACCCAGTACTTC.

The chain combines TRBV12-3 or TRBV12-4 with TRBJ2-1; D possibly corresponds to TRBD1 (6 bases). Trimming took 4 bases from V and 6 from J, leaving 10 bases between them. This CDR3 has 13 residues. The CDR3: CASSSGQSNEQFF. The CDR3 bases are TGTGCCAGCAGTTCCGGACAGTCCAATGAGCAGTTCTTC.

This clonotype was seen many times. CDR3 bases: TGTGCCAGCAGTTCCCTCCCAAGGAGGATCGACGAGCAGTACTTC. Translated, it gives CASSSLPRRIDEQYF. This chain joins TRBV12-3 or TRBV12-4 and TRBJ2-7; possible D gene TRBD2, 5 bases. The V end lost 4 bases, the J end lost 5 bases, and 18 bases lay between the germline ends. The CDR3 runs to 15 residues.

The rearrangement joins TRBV20-1 to TRBJ2-3; D may match TRBD1 or TRBD2 (5 bases each). With 0 bases removed from V and 3 bases from J, the gap between germline ends came to 13 bases. This CDR3 contains 15 residues. CDR1 is DFQATT, CDR2 SNEGSKA, per germline (reference sequence). The CDR3 region is CSARDAGEGTDTQYF. As DNA, the CDR3 is TGCAGTGCTAGAGATGCCGGCGAGGGGACAGATACGCAGTATTTT.

This clonotype came up many times. The genes are TRBV15 and TRBJ1-2; no clear D. The germline V gene has CDR1 LNHNV and CDR2 YYDKDF (reference sequence). The CDR3 runs to 13 residues. V was cut by 3 bases and J by 3 bases, with 8 bases left in between. The CDR3 DNA reads as TGTGCCACCAGCAGGGCCGATTACTATGGCTACACCTTC. As protein: CATSRADYYGYTF.

This clonotype was seen only a few times. V and J are TRBV6-2 or TRBV6-3 and TRBJ2-1, with D tentatively TRBD1 or TRBD2 (6 bases each). The CDR3 has 14 amino acids. CDR1 is MNHEY and CDR2 is SVGEGT in the germline V gene. V was trimmed by 10 bases and J by 5 bases, leaving 18 bases between them. CDR3 loop: CAISSGGRDNEQFF. The CDR3 nucleotides read TGTGCCATCTCGTCTGGGGGGCGGGACAATGAGCAGTTCTTC.

This clonotype was counted many times. The chain is built from TRBV29-1 and TRBJ1-4, with TRBD1 as a possible D gene (5 bases). V dropped 6 bases and J dropped 5 bases, with 13 bases sitting between them. CDR3 length equals 13 residues. In germline, CDR1 is SQVTM, CDR2 ANQGSEA. CDR3 amino acids: CSVDGDGNEKLFF. CDR3 nucleotide sequence: TGCAGCGTCGACGGGGACGGGAATGAAAAACTGTTTTTT.

The chain joins TRBV20-1 to TRBJ2-5; D is uncertain. V lost 3 bases to trimming and J lost 1 base, with 9 bases between them. Germline CDR1 reads DFQATT; CDR2 reads SNEGSKA (reference sequence). The CDR3 is made up of 13 amino acids. The CDR3 nucleotides read TGCAGTGCTAGGAGACAAACCCAAGAGACCCAGTACTTC. Its protein is CSARRQTQETQYF.

This clonotype was counted between two and nine times. The chain uses TRBV4-2 and TRBJ1-5; D not resolved. The CDR3 is 14 amino acids. The V and J ends lost 4 bases and 3 bases respectively, with 10 bases between them. Germline lookup yields CDR1 LGHNA and CDR2 YNFKEQ. The CDR3 sequence is CASSPVGYNQPQHF. The CDR3 DNA reads TGTGCCAGCAGCCCCGTGGGCTACAATCAGCCCCAGCATTTT.

The V gene is TRBV30, the J gene TRBJ2-2; 10 bases fit TRBD2. V was pared by 5 bases and J by 5 bases, with 5 bases of the junction left unmatched. Germline-derived CDR1 and CDR2 are GTSNPN and SVGIG (reference sequence). This CDR3 contains 14 residues. The CDR3 reads CAWQGGLATGELFF. The CDR3 DNA reads as TGTGCCTGGCAGGGGGGACTAGCGACCGGGGAGCTGTTTTTT.

This clonotype showed up just a few times. The chain carries TRBV5-1 and TRBJ2-4, with D possibly TRBD1 on 5 matching bases. Trimming removed 0 bases at V and 5 bases at J, with 9 bases between. Germline V gene sequence: CDR1 SGHRS, CDR2 YFSETQ. This CDR3 contains 14 residues. The CDR3 region is CASSLGGYQNIQYF. The CDR3 coding sequence is TGCGCCAGCAGCTTGGGGGGCTACCAAAACATTCAGTACTTC.

Remarks on this clonotype: The CDR3 ends on some other residue instead of the conserved phenylalanine or tryptophan, so this is likely a read error. The rearrangement joins TRBV15 to TRBJ1-6, with no clear D. V was cut by 3 bases and J by 7 bases, with 4 bases left in between. The CDR3 is made up of 12 amino acids. Germline values: CDR1 LNHNV, CDR2 YYDKDF (reference sequence). CDR3 DNA sequence: TGTGCCACCAGCAGGGAAAATTCACCCCTCCACGTT. It translates to CATSRENSPLHV.

The chain employs TRBV27 and TRBJ2-3; unclear D gene. In germline, CDR1 is MNHEY, CDR2 SMNVEV (reference sequence). Trimming pared 2 bases from V and 0 bases from J, leaving 6 bases between. The CDR3 runs to 14 residues. In DNA, the CDR3 is TGTGCCAGCAGTTTAGGGTACAGCACAGATACGCAGTATTTT. It specifies CASSLGYSTDTQYF.

This clonotype has at least ten counts. V gene TRBV25-1 combines with J gene TRBJ2-1, with D tentatively TRBD1 (6 bases). Germline CDR1 MGHDK, CDR2 SYGVNS. Trimming stripped 1 base from V and 0 bases from J, with 10 bases between. The CDR3 loop spans 16 amino acids. CDR3 region: CASSELRTDSYNEQFF. The CDR3 nucleotides are TGTGCCAGCAGTGAATTGCGGACAGACTCCTACAATGAGCAGTTCTTC.

This clonotype was counted between two and nine times. The chain couples TRBV13 to TRBJ1-2; D not resolved. CDR1 and CDR2 (germline): PRHDT, FYEKMQ (reference sequence). Trimming left V 5 bases short and J 0 bases short, with 13 bases between. The CDR3 length is 15 residues. Here the CDR3 DNA reads TGTGCCAGCAGCCGCTCTAAACAGACTAACTATGGCTACACCTTC. Translating gives CASSRSKQTNYGYTF.

V gene TRBV7-2 combines with J gene TRBJ2-7, with D maybe TRBD2 (6 bases). The ends were cut back, 5 bases at V and 3 bases at J, with 17 bases in the middle. Germline-derived CDR1 and CDR2 are SGHTA and FQGNSA. There are 15 residues in the CDR3. The CDR3, as DNA: TGTGCCAGCAGCCCCAGACTAGGGGCTCGCTACGAGCAGTACTTC. It specifies CASSPRLGARYEQYF.

This clonotype occurred many times. This chain uses TRBV29-1 with TRBJ2-1; 13 nucleotides agree with TRBD2. CDR1 SQVTM and CDR2 ANQGSEA come from the germline V gene. After removal of 4 bases from V and 4 bases from J, the junction contained 7 bases not matched to a gene. This CDR3 is built from 16 residues. DNA of the CDR3: TGCAGCGTTGGGGGGACTAGCGGGATCCTTTACAATGAGCAGTTCTTC. Translated, it gives CSVGGTSGILYNEQFF.

This clonotype was recorded at least ten times. The CDR3 sequence is CASKVAGQETQYF. The CDR3 nucleotides are TGCGCCAGCAAGGTAGCGGGGCAAGAGACCCAGTACTTC. V and J are TRBV5-1 and TRBJ2-5, with 8 nucleotides matching TRBD2. The CDR3 spans 13 residues. Germline V gene data show CDR1 as SGHRS and CDR2 as YFSETQ. The V gene end was trimmed by 6 bases and the J gene end by 2 bases; junction bases not matched to a gene: 3.

The rearrangement uses TRBV9 and TRBJ1-2; 9 positions match TRBD1. Germline CDR1 SGDLS, CDR2 YYNGEE. This CDR3 region has 16 residues. V shed 1 base, J shed 6 bases, and the junction held 10 bases outside the gene matches. The CDR3 reads CASSVTALDRGNGYTF. The DNA for the CDR3 is TGTGCCAGCAGCGTAACGGCCCTCGACAGGGGGAATGGCTACACCTTC.